Below are 19 T cell receptor beta chains sequenced from a single sample in a study of graft-versus-host responses after intestinal transplantation (dated by TCRdb to the early 2020s). The library was made by the immunoSEQ multiplex PCR assay. The table was pulled from immuneACCESS by TCRdb, which kept in-frame rearrangements only. Such tables lose some clones; where checked, under half of the loss comes from unresolved V genes, and the rest has no known cause. This sample gives under 25,000 clones in total; roughly 86% of them show up just once. Around 49% of the sample goes to the ten largest clones. The specimen was bone marrow, collected approximately 130 days after transplant. All receptors derive from a human patient who received an intestinal transplant, so some T cells may come from the graft donor.

The chain employs TRBV6-1 and TRBJ2-7; TRBD1 aligns across 8 bases. Trimming at V came to 3 bases and at J to 0 bases, leaving 7 bases not matched to a gene. CDR3 size: 16 residues. The germline CDR1 and CDR2 sequences are MNHNS and SASEGT. In nucleotides, the CDR3 is TGTGCCAGCAGTGAGGACTACAGGGGGGCCTCCTACGAGCAGTACTTC. Protein: CASSEDYRGASYEQYF.

This sequence joins TRBV5-5 and TRBJ1-1; 8 bases align to TRBD1. The V and J ends lost 5 bases and 5 bases, in that order; junction bases with no gene match: 11. Germline loops: CDR1 SGHKS, CDR2 YYEKEE (reference sequence). The CDR3 is made up of 15 amino acids. CDR3 loop: CASRYTSGGLTEAFF. The CDR3, as DNA: TGTGCCAGCAGATACACATCAGGGGGCTTGACTGAAGCTTTCTTT.

The chain has TRBV6-1 and TRBJ2-1, with D maybe TRBD2 (5 bases). CDR1 is MNHNS, CDR2 SASEGT, per germline. This CDR3 is built from 15 residues. V lost 8 bases and J 0 bases, leaving 14 bases between the germline ends. CDR3 in amino acids: CASEAGKSSYNEQFF. The CDR3 region has the DNA TGTGCCAGCGAGGCGGGTAAGAGCTCCTACAATGAGCAGTTCTTC.

The genes are TRBV6-1 and TRBJ1-1, with 7 bases identical to TRBD1. In germline, CDR1 is MNHNS, CDR2 SASEGT. This CDR3 is 15 amino acids long. Losses at the gene ends were 5 bases for V and 4 bases for J; bases not matched to a gene: 10. The CDR3 protein is CASSNLQGVGTEAFF. In DNA, the CDR3 is TGTGCCAGCAGTAACCTCCAGGGGGTGGGCACTGAAGCTTTCTTT.

By frequency in the sample, this clone is medium-sized. This chain connects TRBV6-1 to TRBJ2-4; D not certain. The length of the CDR3 is 15 residues. CDR1 is MNHNS and CDR2 is SASEGT in the germline V gene. V dropped 7 bases and J dropped 7 bases, with 20 bases sitting between them. Here the CDR3 DNA reads TGTGCCAGCACCCTAGAGGAGCCGGAAAGGAACATTCAGTACTTC. Translated, it gives CASTLEEPERNIQYF.

The J gene is TRBJ2-5, the V gene TRBV6-5, with D unresolved. The CDR3 sequence is 15 residues long. CDR1 is MNHEY and CDR2 is SVGAGI in the germline V gene. V was shortened by 2 bases and J by 6 bases, with 16 bases between the two germline ends. The CDR3 DNA is TGTGCCAGCAGTTACACCCCTCTCGGGCCCAAGACCCAGTACTTC. Translated, it gives CASSYTPLGPKTQYF.

V is TRBV7-6 and J is TRBJ2-3, with a weak D call TRBD2 (5 bases). The CDR3 length is 12 residues. Trimming shortened V by 5 bases and J by 7 bases, and 10 bases separated the two germline ends. CDR1 and CDR2 from the germline V gene are SGHVS and FNYEAQ. CDR3 DNA: TGTGCCAGCAGCCCAGAGGGTAATACGCAGTATTTT. Translated, it gives CASSPEGNTQYF.

This clone was picked up one time. This chain joins TRBV5-4 and TRBJ1-1; D gene unclear. This CDR3 is built from 15 residues. The germline CDR1 and CDR2 sequences are SGHNT and YYREEE (reference sequence). The V and J ends lost 3 bases and 0 bases respectively, with 12 bases between them. Here the CDR3 DNA reads TGTGCCAGCAGCTCGGTGACGCTGATGAACACTGAAGCTTTCTTT. Its protein product is CASSSVTLMNTEAFF.

This rearrangement joins TRBV18 to TRBJ1-1, with a possible D match to TRBD1 (6 bases). Trimming left V 2 bases short and J 5 bases short, with 15 bases between. CDR1 KGHSH and CDR2 LQKENI come from the germline V gene. The CDR3 totals 15 residues. CDR3 sequence (DNA): TGTGCCAGCTCACCAGAGGGCAGGGGTTCAACTGAAGCTTTCTTT. Translation gives CASSPEGRGSTEAFF.

CDR3 sequence: CASSRLAGGPGNEQFF. The CDR3 DNA reads as TGTGCCAGTAGTAGACTAGCGGGAGGGCCCGGCAATGAGCAGTTCTTC. The rearrangement links TRBV19 to TRBJ2-1; the match to TRBD2 covers 14 bases. J lost 6 bases, V lost 4 bases, and 5 bases had no gene match. This CDR3 comprises 16 residues. Germline CDR1 LNHDA, CDR2 SQIVND (reference sequence).

The V gene is TRBV5-6, the J gene TRBJ2-3; D could derive from TRBD1 or TRBD2 (5 bases each). Trimming took 0 bases from V and 3 from J, leaving 8 bases between them. This CDR3 is 14 amino acids long. Per germline, CDR1 SGHDT and CDR2 YYEEEE. CDR3 loop: CASSLVGETDTQYF. CDR3 DNA: TGTGCCAGCAGCTTGGTGGGGGAAACAGATACGCAGTATTTT.

This clone was counted a single time. This chain connects TRBV27 to TRBJ2-7, with 7 bases matching TRBD2. The CDR3 runs to 12 residues. Trimming removed 9 bases from V and 4 bases from J; junction bases left unmatched: 6. Germline V gene data show CDR1 as MNHEY and CDR2 as SMNVEV (reference sequence). For the CDR3, the DNA is TGTGCCAGTGCCGGGGGGTCTTACGAGCAGTACTTC. This codes for CASAGGSYEQYF.

The chain employs TRBV12-5 and TRBJ1-1, with 8 bases fitting TRBD1. Looked up from germline, CDR1 is LGHNT and CDR2 is FRNRAP. This CDR3 has 17 residues. V trimming: 2 bases; J trimming: 1 base; junction bases outside the gene matches: 9. As DNA, the CDR3 is TGTGCTAGTGGTTTGACCGGACAGGGAGGATGGAACACTGAAGCTTTCTTT. This codes for CASGLTGQGGWNTEAFF.

This chain connects TRBV7-6 to TRBJ2-1; weak D call: TRBD2 (5 bases). Trimming took off 0 bases at V and 3 bases at J, with 18 bases between the two ends. Per the germline V gene, CDR1 is SGHVS and CDR2 is FNYEAQ. The CDR3 runs to 18 residues. Here the CDR3 reads CASSLASLRREFYNEQFF. The CDR3 DNA follows: TGTGCCAGCAGCTTAGCATCACTCCGAAGGGAGTTCTACAATGAGCAGTTCTTC.

In the case of this clone: One end of the junction does not line up with germline, which may come from a read error. This sequence joins TRBV7-7 and TRBJ2-1; a possible D gene is TRBD2 (6 bases). The CDR3 length is 15 residues. CDR1 and CDR2 from the germline V gene are SSHAT and FNYEAQ (reference sequence). CDR3 sequence (DNA): TGTGCTAGCAGCTTAGCGGCCGGGTTGGGGAATGAGCAGTTCTTC. Protein product: CASSLAAGLGNEQFF.

The chain uses TRBV5-8 and TRBJ1-5; the D is unclear. CDR3 size: 14 residues. Trimming shortened V by 3 bases and J by 3 bases, and 10 bases separated the two germline ends. Germline CDR1 reads SGHTS; CDR2 reads YDEGEE. CDR3 coding DNA: TGTGCCAGCAGCTCGCGCCCGATCAATCAGCCCCAGCATTTT. Residues: CASSSRPINQPQHF.

The rearrangement uses TRBV29-1 and TRBJ2-1; no reliable D call. Trimming shortened V by 4 bases and J by 4 bases, and 11 bases separated the two germline ends. Germline assignment: CDR1 SQVTM and CDR2 ANQGSEA. The CDR3 length is 13 residues. In DNA form, the CDR3 reads TGCAGCGTTGTCCGAGGCGGTTACAATGAGCAGTTCTTC. This codes for CSVVRGGYNEQFF.

This chain links TRBV6-5 with TRBJ1-1; maybe TRBD1 (5 bases). The CDR3 loop spans 12 amino acids. Deletions cut 7 bases from V and 8 bases from J, with 14 bases between. Germline V gene sequence: CDR1 MNHEY, CDR2 SVGAGI. The CDR3 nucleotides read TGTGCCAGCACCAGGGAGACTACAGAAGCTTTCTTT. Translated: CASTRETTEAFF.

The chain carries TRBV5-6 and TRBJ1-1; D not certain. Per germline, CDR1 SGHDT and CDR2 YYEEEE. The CDR3 contains 12 residues. V was trimmed by 5 bases and J by 1 base, leaving 6 bases between them. The CDR3 here is CASSAANTEAFF. The CDR3 bases are TGTGCCAGCAGTGCAGCGAACACTGAAGCTTTCTTT.